This is a list of T cell receptor beta chains from one sample in a study of blood T cell repertoires in COVID-19. TCRdb keeps only in-frame clones here, not all; method: immunoSEQ multiplex PCR. This sample has about 340,000 clones; more than 90% occur once, and the top ten carry about 18%. The sample taken for sequencing was PBMCs or T cells enriched from blood (not recorded which). The receptors stem from a woman aged 30 to 39 who had recovered from COVID-19. The CDR3 runs from the conserved cysteine through the conserved F or W.

TRBV5-8	TRBJ2-1	CASSSVYEQFF
TRBV7-3	TRBJ2-3	CASSPGSGATDTQYF
TRBV5-4	TRBJ2-7	CASSLKTSLNEQYF
TRBV10-3	TRBJ1-5	CAIRQGADQPQHF
TRBV2	TRBJ1-5	CASRGLGGGPQHF
TRBV11-2	TRBJ2-2	CASSWGVTGELFF
TRBV13	TRBJ2-3	CASSLVARGTQYF
TRBV5-4	TRBJ2-7	CASSPSGGIYEQYF
TRBV19	TRBJ2-7	CASSIYPGMSSYEQYF
TRBV7-3	TRBJ1-1	CASSSTWEAEAFF
TRBV7-7	TRBJ2-7	CASSPRAGGVGEQYF
TRBV5-6	TRBJ1-2	CASSLGGYYGYTF
TRBV6-5	TRBJ2-7	CASSSLGTGGEQYF
TRBV13	TRBJ1-1	CASSSSPGQHTEAFF
TRBV27	TRBJ2-2	CASMRGGGVGELFF
TRBV24-1	TRBJ2-7	CATSGRKASSYEQYF
TRBV4-3	TRBJ2-7	CASSQELGAGADYEQYF
TRBV2	TRBJ2-3	CASSYGTGGVDTQYF
TRBV6-2/TRBV6-3	TRBJ1-2	CASSYSGAIYYTF
TRBV14	TRBJ1-5	CASSQEPGTGKKPQHF
TRBV29-1	TRBJ1-2	CSVGTRLLRGYTF
TRBV2	TRBJ1-1	CASSDGLPAFF
TRBV9	TRBJ2-5	CASSVESSGQETQYF
TRBV19	TRBJ1-4	CASSMAATNEKLFF
TRBV2	TRBJ1-4	CASIKGTGGREKLFF
TRBV6-5	TRBJ2-1	CASRRQGVGTNEQFF
TRBV13	TRBJ2-1	CASSLQGPVGNEQFF
TRBV7-3	TRBJ2-3	CASSLPEGAMSADTQYF
TRBV11-1	TRBJ2-2	CASTPGSYTGELFF
TRBV25-1	TRBJ2-7	CASRPPGSYEQYF
TRBV18	TRBJ2-7	CASSRSGTSGSYEQYF
TRBV5-6	TRBJ1-1	CASSLGLSGGEAFF
TRBV7-6	TRBJ1-4	CASSPWTETNEKLFF
TRBV28	TRBJ1-2	CASSQGAEGYTF
TRBV9	TRBJ2-3	CASSGVAGAYTDTQYF
TRBV6-6	TRBJ1-3	CASSRQGASSGNTIYF
TRBV19	TRBJ2-5	CASSIRETQYF
TRBV19	TRBJ2-5	CASSIQTGSQETQYF
TRBV7-9	TRBJ2-7	CASSPRTASSYEQYF
TRBV27	TRBJ1-2	CASSLRQTHGYTF
TRBV19	TRBJ2-5	CASSIGTRGGETQYF
TRBV7-9	TRBJ1-2	CASSQPGTPNYGYTF
TRBV7-9	TRBJ1-2	CASRRFLTGDGYTF
TRBV5-1	TRBJ1-2	CASSLEGEPYGYTF
TRBV12-3/TRBV12-4	TRBJ2-2	CAIRALNTGELFF
TRBV6-2/TRBV6-3	TRBJ1-1	CASSYSTTGQLRTTEAFF
TRBV14	TRBJ2-1	CASSLIAGADYNEQFF
TRBV5-1	TRBJ2-7	CASSLRAGQGRYEQYF
TRBV28	TRBJ1-1	CASSSTSTEAFF
TRBV19	TRBJ1-5	CASSMRTGRGNQPQHF
TRBV4-2	TRBJ2-3	CASSQGGSSGSTDTQYF
TRBV4-1	TRBJ2-5	CASSPIAGGETQYF
TRBV28	TRBJ1-3	CASSLSGQGVGNTIYF
TRBV5-6	TRBJ2-1	CASSSREGWNEQFF
TRBV9	TRBJ2-3	CASSHIAGTDTQYF